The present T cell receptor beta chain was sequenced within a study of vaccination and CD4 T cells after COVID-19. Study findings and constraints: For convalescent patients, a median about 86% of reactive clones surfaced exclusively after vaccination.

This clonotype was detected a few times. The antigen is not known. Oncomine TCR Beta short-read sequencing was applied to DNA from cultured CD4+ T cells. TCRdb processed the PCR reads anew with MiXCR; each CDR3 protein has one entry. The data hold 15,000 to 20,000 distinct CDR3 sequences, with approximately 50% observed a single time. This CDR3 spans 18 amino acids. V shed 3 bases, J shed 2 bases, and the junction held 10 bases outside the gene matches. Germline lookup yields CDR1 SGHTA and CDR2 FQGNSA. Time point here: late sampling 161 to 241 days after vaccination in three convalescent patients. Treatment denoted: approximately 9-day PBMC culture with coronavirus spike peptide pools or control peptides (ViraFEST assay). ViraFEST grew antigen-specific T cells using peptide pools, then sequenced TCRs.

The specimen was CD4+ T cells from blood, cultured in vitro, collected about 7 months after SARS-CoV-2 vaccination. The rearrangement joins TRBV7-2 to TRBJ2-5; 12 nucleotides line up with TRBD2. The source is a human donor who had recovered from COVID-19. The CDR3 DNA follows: TGTGCCAGCAGCTTTAGCCTAGCGGGGGGGCCGGTACAAGAGACCCAGTACTTC. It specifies CASSFSLAGGPVQETQYF.